This TCR beta chain was recovered during a study of T cells in localized non-small cell lung cancer. Study-wide results and caveats: Adjacent uninvolved lung tissue had the highest T cell clonality, exceeding tumor.

The ends were cut back, 0 bases at V and 8 bases at J, with 17 bases in the middle. Germline V gives CDR1 SGHRS, CDR2 YFSETQ. The CDR3 has 15 residues. Concerning this clone: The antigen is unknown.

Some clones are missing from TCRdb's copy, which holds only in-frame ones; the method was immunoSEQ multiplex PCR. The data contain around 64,000 clones, roughly 76% of them seen just once; the ten biggest clones take up 4.7%. The chain has TRBV5-1 and TRBJ1-2, with a weak D call TRBD1 (5 bases). The input for sequencing was PBMCs, taken before any cancer treatment. The clonotype comes from a man between 40 and 69 years old with stage II lung adenocarcinoma. The CDR3 reads CASSLAESGTSGYTF. Written as DNA, the CDR3 is TGCGCCAGCAGCTTGGCCGAGTCCGGGACTAGCGGCTACACCTTC.